This T cell receptor (beta chain) derives from a study of human T cells and chemical hapten exposure. The time point: patch test 2, 6 weeks after DPC sensitization. The treatment is: therapeutic diphenylcyclopropenone sensitization with weekly scalp DPC. Findings of the study overall: Expanded TCR sets contained significantly more large CDR3 similarity clusters than controls.

For this clonotype: The antigen remains unidentified.

From the RACE reads, TCRdb called clonotypes with MiXCR, one entry per CDR3 protein. Counted here are about 140,000 distinct CDR3 sequences, 12% occurring once; the ten biggest clones make up around 1.4%. Germline V CDR1 and CDR2: DFQATT, SNEGSKA (reference sequence). The V gene end was trimmed by 6 bases and the J gene end by 2 bases; junction bases not matched to a gene: 11. The CDR3 consists of 15 residues. The receptor's source is a woman in her 50s with alopecia areata. Some clones in this sample may be carry-over from other donors' samples. The sample in question was whole blood, obtained in connection with sensitization to the hapten diphenylcyclopropenone (DPC). This chain connects TRBV20-1 to TRBJ2-7; 9 bases line up with TRBD2. The CDR3 DNA sequence: TGCAGTGCACGGTCCCCCGCTAGCGGGGCCTACGAGCAGTACTTC. This codes for CSARSPASGAYEQYF.